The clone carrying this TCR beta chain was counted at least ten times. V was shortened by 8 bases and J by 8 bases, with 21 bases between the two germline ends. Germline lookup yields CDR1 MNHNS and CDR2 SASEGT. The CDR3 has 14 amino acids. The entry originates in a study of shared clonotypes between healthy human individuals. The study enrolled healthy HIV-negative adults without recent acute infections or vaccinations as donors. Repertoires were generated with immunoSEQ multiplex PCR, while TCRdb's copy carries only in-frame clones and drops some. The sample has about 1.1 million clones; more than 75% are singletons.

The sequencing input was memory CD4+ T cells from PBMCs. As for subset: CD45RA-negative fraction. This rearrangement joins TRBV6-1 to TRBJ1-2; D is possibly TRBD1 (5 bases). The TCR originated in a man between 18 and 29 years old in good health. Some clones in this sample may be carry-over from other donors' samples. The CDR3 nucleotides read TGTGCCAGCTCCTTGGCAGTCGGGGGGGAGGGCTACACCTTC. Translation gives CASSLAVGGEGYTF.